This note documents a single T cell receptor beta chain sequence. Per the original methods: Amplifying reference gene primers gave estimates of nucleated cell counts. Libraries were prepared by immunoSEQ multiplex PCR; TCRdb keeps only in-frame clonotypes and omits some of them. That table furnishes V, J and clone size, whereas the DNA furnished D and trimming. This table holds 250,000 or so clones, under 85% found once. The sample is drawn from a study of blood T cell repertoires in COVID-19. Study-level information: COVID-19 samples from acute and convalescent phases originated in the United States, Italy and Spain. From T cells, B-cell-depleted T cells, or PBMCs came the material, which was cDNA or gDNA.

Germline V lookup: CDR1 MGHDK, CDR2 SYGVNS. CDR3 length equals 14 residues. Trimming pared 4 bases from V and 9 bases from J, leaving 19 bases between. This TCR came from a man aged 25 to 40 who had recovered from COVID-19. The chain employs TRBV25-1 and TRBJ2-7; D ambiguous. The sequencing sample was made of peripheral blood. The CDR3 protein is CASSVYTRIIAQYV. The CDR3 nucleotides are TGTGCCAGCAGTGTATACACACGAATTATCGCGCAGTACGTC.